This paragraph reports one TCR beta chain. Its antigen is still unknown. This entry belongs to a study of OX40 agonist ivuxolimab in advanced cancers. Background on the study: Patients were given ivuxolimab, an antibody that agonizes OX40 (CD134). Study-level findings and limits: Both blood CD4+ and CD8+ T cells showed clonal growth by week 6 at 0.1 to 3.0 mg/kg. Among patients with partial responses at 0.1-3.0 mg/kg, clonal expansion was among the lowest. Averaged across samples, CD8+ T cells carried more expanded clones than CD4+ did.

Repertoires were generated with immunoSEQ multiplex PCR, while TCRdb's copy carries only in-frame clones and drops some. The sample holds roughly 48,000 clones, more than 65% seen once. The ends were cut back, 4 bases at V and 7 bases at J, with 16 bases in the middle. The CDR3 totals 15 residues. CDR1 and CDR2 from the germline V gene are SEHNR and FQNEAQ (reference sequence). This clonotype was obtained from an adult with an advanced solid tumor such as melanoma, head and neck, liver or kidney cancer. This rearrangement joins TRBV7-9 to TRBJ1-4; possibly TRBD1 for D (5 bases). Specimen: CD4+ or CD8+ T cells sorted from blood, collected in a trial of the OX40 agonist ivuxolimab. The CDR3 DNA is TGTGCCAGCAGCTCCGGGGGGGGTATTAGTGAAAAACTGTTTTTT. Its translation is CASSSGGGISEKLFF.